This T cell receptor (beta chain) derives from a study of blood T cells in healthy people across ages. Germline values: CDR1 LNHNV, CDR2 YYDKDF (reference sequence). Trimming cost V 2 bases and J 8 bases, with 9 bases left between them. The CDR3 covers 12 residues. Next came a second PCR, run for roughly 6 to 11 cycles, which used a sample-barcoded 5' primer along with a J-beta primer mix. Each CDR3 protein is one row after TCRdb ran MiXCR on the 5' RACE reads. Altogether 1,800,000 or so distinct CDR3 sequences are present, roughly two fifths being singletons, with the ten largest covering around 23%. This clonotype was counted a few times. What it recognizes is unknown. Regarding the study as a whole: Estimates of total diversity, which came from one million sequenced T cells, were considered to be underestimates.

The chain joins TRBV15 to TRBJ1-2, with D tentatively TRBD1 (6 bases). The TCR sequence derives from a human donor in good health. Sample: blood. Here the CDR3 DNA reads TGTGCCACCAGCAGAACAGGGTTAGGCTACACCTTC. Protein sequence: CATSRTGLGYTF.